Below are 5 T cell receptor beta chains sequenced from a single sample in a study of glioma-infiltrating T cells. Using RNA template, CDR3s of TCR alpha and beta were amplified with iRepertoire arm-PCR. TCRdb itself ran the multiplex PCR reads through MiXCR, one entry per CDR3 protein. The sample has more than 90,000 distinct CDR3 sequences; roughly 37% are singletons. The sample comprised glioma tissue, nonneoplastic brain tissue, or PBMCs (not recorded which). The receptors stem from a human donor with low-grade glioma or glioblastoma, undergoing nonglioma brain surgery, or in good health (not recorded which).

This clonotype has at least ten counts. The rearrangement links TRBV14 to TRBJ2-1; 9 nucleotides align to TRBD2. With 8 bases clipped from V and 0 bases from J, the junction kept 14 bases outside the gene matches. The CDR3 extends over 18 amino acids. The germline gives CDR1 SGHDN, CDR2 FVKESK. For the CDR3, the DNA is TGTGCCAGCTCACAGTGGCTAGCGGGGAGACGCTCCTACAATGAGCAGTTCTTC. Translating it yields CASSQWLAGRRSYNEQFF.

This clonotype was counted a few times. The chain couples TRBV7-9 to TRBJ2-5; no clear D. The CDR3 spans 15 residues. Germline values: CDR1 SEHNR, CDR2 FQNEAQ (reference sequence). V lost 0 bases and J lost 1, with 9 bases in between. The CDR3 sequence: CASSLALGSQETQYF. As DNA, the CDR3 is TGTGCCAGCAGCTTAGCCCTGGGCTCCCAAGAGACCCAGTACTTC.

Many counts were recorded for this clonotype. This chain connects TRBV28 to TRBJ2-2; D gene unclear. Trimming shortened V by 4 bases and J by 3 bases, and 12 bases separated the two germline ends. CDR3 length equals 15 residues. Germline V gene sequence: CDR1 MDHEN, CDR2 SYDVKM. This CDR3 is CASSSLYRDTGELFF. CDR3 in DNA: TGTGCCAGCAGTTCGCTTTATCGTGACACCGGGGAGCTGTTTTTT.

V usage is TRBV18 and J usage is TRBJ2-3; D gene unclear. The CDR3 loop spans 14 amino acids. V lost 1 base and J lost 11, with 16 bases in between. CDR1 and CDR2 (germline): KGHSH, LQKENI. CDR3 sequence reads: CASSPRGGSDGQYF. For the CDR3, the DNA is TGTGCCAGCTCACCACGCGGCGGATCAGATGGGCAGTATTTT.

Comments on this clonotype: A single base separates this from a much larger clone, so it may be a read error. The chain joins TRBV12-3 or TRBV12-4 to TRBJ2-5; 7 positions agree with TRBD1. Trimming at V came to 5 bases and at J to 12 bases, leaving 12 bases not matched to a gene. This CDR3 has 13 residues. CDR3 sequence (DNA): TGTGCCAGCAGTCCGCCGACAGGGTTCGAGAAGTACTTC. This codes for CASSPPTGFEKYF.